This passage covers 5 T cell receptor beta chains from one sample sequenced in a study of regulatory T cells in long-lasting Graves disease. Time point noted: newly diagnosed GD, antithyroid drugs for less than 3 months. The TCR library used RNA extracted from PBMCs. TCR beta libraries were built with iRepertoire HTBI primers and Arm-PCR of CDR3 regions. TCRdb re-called the multiplex PCR reads with MiXCR, one entry per CDR3 protein. The sample records under 800,000 distinct CDR3 sequences, 15% to 20% being singletons. Another study also made use of these data, one on T cells in Graves' hyperthyroidism and ophthalmopathy.

The material sequenced was peripheral blood mononuclear cells (PBMCs), taken at new diagnosis, from a patient treated with antithyroid drugs. Receptors were obtained from a young woman with Graves disease.

This clonotype was seen at least ten times. This rearrangement joins TRBV28 to TRBJ1-5; no definite D call. The CDR3 length is 11 residues. From germline, CDR1 is MDHEN and CDR2 SYDVKM. Trimming took off 6 bases at V and 4 bases at J, with 4 bases between the two ends. The CDR3 nucleotides are TGTGCCAGCAGCTTTAATCAGCCCCAGCATTTT. It specifies CASSFNQPQHF. Drawing the rest from reference TRBV28 and TRBJ1-5, the complete variable domain is DVKVTQSSRYLVKRTGEKVFLECVQDMDHENMFWYRQDPGLGLRLIYFSYDVKMKEKGDIPEGYSVSREKKERFSLILESASTNQTSMYLCASSFNQPQHFGDGTRLSIL.

This clonotype was counted at least ten times. This chain's CDR3 is CATSTAGTAYNEQFF. The DNA of the CDR3 is TGTGCCACCAGCACTGCCGGGACAGCCTACAATGAGCAGTTCTTC. The V gene is TRBV24-1, the J gene TRBJ2-1; the match to TRBD1 covers 7 bases. CDR1 and CDR2 from the germline V gene are KGHDR and SFDVKD. The CDR3 runs 15 residues. V was clipped by 7 bases and J by 2 bases; unmatched bases: 7.

This clonotype turned up a few times. The chain uses TRBV28 and TRBJ2-2; 15 positions match TRBD2. This CDR3 region has 17 residues. Unmatched junction bases numbered 6, after V lost 10 bases and J lost 0 bases. From germline, CDR1 is MDHEN and CDR2 SYDVKM. The CDR3 DNA is TGTGCCACCCACCGGACTAGCGGGAGGGCGAACACCGGGGAGCTGTTTTTT. Translation: CATHRTSGRANTGELFF.

This clonotype was seen at least ten times. V is TRBV7-9 and J is TRBJ1-1; D uncertain. CDR1 and CDR2 (germline): SEHNR, FQNEAQ (reference sequence). The CDR3 spans 14 residues. V shed 3 bases and J shed 1 base, with 9 bases lying between them. The CDR3 DNA sequence: TGTGCCAGCAGCTTGATAGAGGGGAACACTGAAGCTTTCTTT. Amino acids: CASSLIEGNTEAFF.

At least ten counts were recorded for this clonotype. This sequence joins TRBV5-1 and TRBJ1-2; D gene unclear. The germline CDR1 and CDR2 sequences are SGHRS and YFSETQ. This CDR3 has 15 residues. The V gene lost 4 bases and the J gene lost 4 bases, with 17 bases spanning the gap. CDR3 protein: CASSQQPTEGYGYTF. The CDR3 DNA reads as TGCGCCAGCAGCCAACAGCCTACAGAGGGCTATGGCTACACCTTC.